A single TCR beta chain is shown here with its context. No cognate antigen has been identified for it. A read error may explain this, as a much larger clone is one base away. Libraries were prepared through multiplex PCR. These reads were obtained on an Illumina HiSeq 4000. TCR beta libraries were built with iRepertoire HTBI primers and Arm-PCR amplification of CDR3 regions. PCR products were gel purified before sequencing. The paper's processing steps were these. A total of roughly 65 TRBV and 14 TRBJ segments were identified across samples and were used for gene usage analysis of CDR3 amino acid clonotypes. COPE and FqMerger were used to merge filtered high-quality paired reads into contigs. BLAST was used to align contigs to the IMGT TRBV, TRBD and TRBJ reference genes, and CDR3 was defined following IMGT. Any clonotype with a frequency above 0.1% was counted as a highly expanded clone. Shannon entropy was used to measure repertoire diversity, and the Gini coefficient was used to measure V-J evenness. Clonotypes shared by more than one individual were considered public. TCRdb reworked the public reads: Q25 trimming with fastp, MiXCR clone assembly, productive beta chains retained. A single entry per CDR3 protein holds the most common genes and DNA from its merged rows. TCRdb, not the authors, supplied the V and J calls. For this sample there are about 470,000 distinct CDR3 sequences; 20% to 25% appear just once. Of the sample, approximately 8% falls within the top ten clones.

This sample's time point label indicates: persistent/refractory GD, antithyroid drugs over 5 years with positive TRAb. RNA was extracted from PBMCs in TRIzol for both TCR sequencing and RNA sequencing. The diagnosis of Graves' disease followed American Thyroid Association guidelines. Patients were recruited from an endocrinology department in Xi'an, China. From each patient, 7.5 to 9.5 milliliters of peripheral blood was collected into an EDTA anticoagulant tube. Ficoll Paque Plus density gradient separation was used to isolate PBMCs, and no further T cell sorting was performed. An Agilent 2100 Bioanalyzer and agarose gel were used to check RNA quality, and a NanoDrop 2000 was used to measure RNA concentration. The CDR3 numbers 15 residues from cysteine through phenylalanine. The kept DNA is CDR3 alone, 45 bases in frame from the first base. At the junction V is shortened by 6 bases and J by 5 bases, with 20 bases in between. Looking up the germline V gene yields CDR1 MNHNS and CDR2 SASEGT.

This entry is derived from a study of regulatory T cells in long-lasting Graves disease (dated by TCRdb to 2020 to 2022). About the study as a whole: To count as having persistent Graves' disease, a patient had to have received antithyroid drug treatment for over 5 years with TSH receptor autoantibodies remaining persistently positive. Persistent Graves' disease patients were compared with newly diagnosed Graves' disease patients by peripheral blood TCR sequencing and RNA sequencing. The study was conducted in China and was registered as a clinical trial. A total of 33 samples underwent TCR sequencing, from about 13 patients with persistent Graves' disease and approximately 20 patients with newly diagnosed Graves' disease. In the clinical cohort, patients with persistent Graves' disease had used antithyroid drugs for an average of about 10 years.

Broad study findings and their caveats: Compared with newly diagnosed patients, persistent Graves' disease patients had lower TCR Shannon entropy and fewer highly expanded clones, which suggests clonal expansion. As a limitation, the authors acknowledged that the small sample size may reduce accuracy. TRBV28, TRBJ1-2 and TRBJ2-5 were preferentially used in persistent disease, while TRBV20-1 and TRBJ2-1 were favored in newly diagnosed disease. Because the primary lesion, thyroid tissue, could not be accessed, the study looked at peripheral blood alone. Sequencing and analysis were limited to the TCR beta chain. More public clonotypes were shared among persistent patients (around 3,000) than among newly diagnosed patients (roughly 1,000).

The source is a female donor with Graves disease. The V and J genes are TRBV6-1 and TRBJ2-7; a tentative D call is TRBD1 (8 bases match). The sample in question was peripheral blood mononuclear cells (PBMCs), obtained when the disease was refractory, from a patient treated with antithyroid drugs. This receptor carries the CDR3 CASSDWTGRGNEQYF. The DNA sequence is as follows: TGTGCCAGCAGCGATTGGACAGGGAGGGGCAACGAGCAGTACTTC.